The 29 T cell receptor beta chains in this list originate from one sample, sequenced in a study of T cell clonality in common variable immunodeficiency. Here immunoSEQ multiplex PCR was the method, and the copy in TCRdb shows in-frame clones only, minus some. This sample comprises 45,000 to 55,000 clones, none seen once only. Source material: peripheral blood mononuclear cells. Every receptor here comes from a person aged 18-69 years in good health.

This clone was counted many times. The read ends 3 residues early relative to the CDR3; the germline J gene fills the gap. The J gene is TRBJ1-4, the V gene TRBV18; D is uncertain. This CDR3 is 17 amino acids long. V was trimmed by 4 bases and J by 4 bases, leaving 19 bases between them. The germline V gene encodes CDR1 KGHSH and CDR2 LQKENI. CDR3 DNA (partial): TGTGCCAGCTCACGCGGTGTTCGGGGATCGGGTAATGAAAAA. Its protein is CASSRGVRGSGNEK. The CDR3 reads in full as CASSRGVRGSGNEKLFF.

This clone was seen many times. This CDR3 is CASSLNEGENTEAFF. The sequenced CDR3 bases are TGTGCCAGCAGCTTAAATGAAGGGGAGAACACTGAA. The genes are TRBV7-8 and TRBJ1-1, with D perhaps matching TRBD1 (5 bases). The CDR3 end falls 3 residues outside the read, so it is completed with the germline J gene. V lost 2 bases, J lost 1 base, and 11 bases lay in between. The CDR3 totals 15 residues. CDR1 and CDR2 from the germline V gene are SGHVS and FQNEAQ. The whole variable domain, filled in from reference TRBV7-8 and TRBJ1-1, reads GAGVSQSPRYKVAKRGQDVALRCDPISGHVSLFWYQQALGQGPEFLTYFQNEAQLDKSGLPSDRFFAERPEGSVSTLKIQRTQQEDSAVYLCASSLNEGENTEAFFGQGTRLTVV.

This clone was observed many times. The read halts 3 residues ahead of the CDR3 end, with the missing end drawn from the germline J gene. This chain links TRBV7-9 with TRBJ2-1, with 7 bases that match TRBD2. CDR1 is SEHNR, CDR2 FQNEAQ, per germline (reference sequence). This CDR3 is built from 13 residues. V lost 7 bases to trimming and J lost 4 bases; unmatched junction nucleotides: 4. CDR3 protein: CASTPAGYNEQFF. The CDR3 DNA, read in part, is TGTGCCAGCACGCCAGCGGGATACAATGAG.

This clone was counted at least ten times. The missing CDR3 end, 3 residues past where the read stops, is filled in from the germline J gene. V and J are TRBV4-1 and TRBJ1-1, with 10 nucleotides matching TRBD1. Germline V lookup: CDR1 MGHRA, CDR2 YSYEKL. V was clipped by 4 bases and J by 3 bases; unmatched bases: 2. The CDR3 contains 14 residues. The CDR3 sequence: CASSRGTGDTEAFF. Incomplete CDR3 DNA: TGCGCCAGCAGCCGAGGGACAGGGGACACTGAA.

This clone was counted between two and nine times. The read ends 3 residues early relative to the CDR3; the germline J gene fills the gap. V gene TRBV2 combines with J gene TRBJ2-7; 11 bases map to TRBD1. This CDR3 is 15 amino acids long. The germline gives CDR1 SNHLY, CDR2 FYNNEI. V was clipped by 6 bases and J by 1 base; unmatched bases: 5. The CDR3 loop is CASREDRGQSYEQYF. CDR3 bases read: TGTGCCAGCAGAGAGGACAGGGGGCAATCCTACGAG.

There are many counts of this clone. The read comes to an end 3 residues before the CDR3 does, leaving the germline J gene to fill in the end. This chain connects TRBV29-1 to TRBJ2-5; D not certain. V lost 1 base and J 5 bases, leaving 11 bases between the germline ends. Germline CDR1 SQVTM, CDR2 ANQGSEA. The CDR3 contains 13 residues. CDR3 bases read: TGCAGCGTTGAAGGTAGTTTGCTGGAGACC. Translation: CSVEGSLLET. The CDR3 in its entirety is CSVEGSLLETQYF.

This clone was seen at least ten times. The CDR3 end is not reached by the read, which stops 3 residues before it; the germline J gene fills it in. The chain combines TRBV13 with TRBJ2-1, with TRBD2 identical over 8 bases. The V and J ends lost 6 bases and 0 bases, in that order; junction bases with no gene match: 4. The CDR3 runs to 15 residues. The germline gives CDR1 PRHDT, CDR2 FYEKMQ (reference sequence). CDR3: CASSIAGHSYNEQFF. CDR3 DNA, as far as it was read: TGTGCCAGCAGTATAGCGGGGCACTCCTACAATGAG.

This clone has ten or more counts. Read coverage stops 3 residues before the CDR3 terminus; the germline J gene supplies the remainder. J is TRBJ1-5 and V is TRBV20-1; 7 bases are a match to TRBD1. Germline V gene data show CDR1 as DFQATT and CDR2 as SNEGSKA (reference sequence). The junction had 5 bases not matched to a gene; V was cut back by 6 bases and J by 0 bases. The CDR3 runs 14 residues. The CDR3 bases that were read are TGCAGTGCGAGCAGGGGGGATAGCAATCAGCCC. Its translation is CSASRGDSNQP. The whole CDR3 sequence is CSASRGDSNQPQHF.

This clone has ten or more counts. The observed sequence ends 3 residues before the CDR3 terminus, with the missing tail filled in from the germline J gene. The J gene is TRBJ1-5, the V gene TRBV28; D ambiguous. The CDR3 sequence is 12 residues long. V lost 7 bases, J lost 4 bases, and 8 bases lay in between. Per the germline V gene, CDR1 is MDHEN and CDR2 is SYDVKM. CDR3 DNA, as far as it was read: TGTGCCAGCATGCAGATTAATCAGCCC. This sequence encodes CASMQINQP. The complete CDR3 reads CASMQINQPQHF.

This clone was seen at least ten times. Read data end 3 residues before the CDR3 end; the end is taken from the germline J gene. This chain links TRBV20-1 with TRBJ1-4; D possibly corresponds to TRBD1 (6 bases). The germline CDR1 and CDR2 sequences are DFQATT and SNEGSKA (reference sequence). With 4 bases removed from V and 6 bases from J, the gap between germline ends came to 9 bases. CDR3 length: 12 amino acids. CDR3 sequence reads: CSAKHRDEKLFF. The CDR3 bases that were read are TGCAGTGCTAAACACAGGGATGAAAAA.

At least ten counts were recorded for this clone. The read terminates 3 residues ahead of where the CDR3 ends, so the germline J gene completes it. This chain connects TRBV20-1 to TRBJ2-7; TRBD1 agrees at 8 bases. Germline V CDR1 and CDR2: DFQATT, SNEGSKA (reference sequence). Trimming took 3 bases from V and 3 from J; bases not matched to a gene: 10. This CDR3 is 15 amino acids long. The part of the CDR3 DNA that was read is TGCAGTGCTAGTGGACAGGGATCCGTTATCTACGAG. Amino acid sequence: CSASGQGSVIYE. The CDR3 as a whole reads CSASGQGSVIYEQYF.

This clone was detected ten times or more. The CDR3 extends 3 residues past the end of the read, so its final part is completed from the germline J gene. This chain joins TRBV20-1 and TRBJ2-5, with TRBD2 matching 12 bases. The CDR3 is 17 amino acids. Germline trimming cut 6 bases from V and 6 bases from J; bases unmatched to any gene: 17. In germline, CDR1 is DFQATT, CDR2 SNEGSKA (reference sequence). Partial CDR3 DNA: TGCAGTGCCCAGATGGACCTAGCGGGAGGGCCTAGTAAGACC. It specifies CSAQMDLAGGPSKT. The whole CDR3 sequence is CSAQMDLAGGPSKTQYF.

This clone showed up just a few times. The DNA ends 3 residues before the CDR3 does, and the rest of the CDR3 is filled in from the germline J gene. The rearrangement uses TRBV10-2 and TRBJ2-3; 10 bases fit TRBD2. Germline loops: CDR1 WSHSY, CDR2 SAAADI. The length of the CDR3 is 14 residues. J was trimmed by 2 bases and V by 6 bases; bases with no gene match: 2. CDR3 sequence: CASRAGGYTDTQYF. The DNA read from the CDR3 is TGCGCCAGCAGAGCGGGAGGGTACACAGATACG.

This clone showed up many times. The CDR3 loop is CSAQGPPETQYF. The sequenced CDR3 bases are TGCAGTGCCCAAGGCCCACCGGAGACC. The chain carries TRBV20-1 and TRBJ2-5; unclear D gene. The read halts 3 residues ahead of the CDR3 end, with the missing end drawn from the germline J gene. There are 12 residues in the CDR3. Germline V CDR1 and CDR2: DFQATT, SNEGSKA (reference sequence). The V gene lost 6 bases and the J gene lost 5 bases, with 13 bases spanning the gap.

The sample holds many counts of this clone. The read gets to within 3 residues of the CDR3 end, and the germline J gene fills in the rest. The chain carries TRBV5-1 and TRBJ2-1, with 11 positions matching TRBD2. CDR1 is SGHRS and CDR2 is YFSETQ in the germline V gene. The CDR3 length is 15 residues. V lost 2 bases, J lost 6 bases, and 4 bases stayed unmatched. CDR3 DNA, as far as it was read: TGCGCCAGCAGCTTCCTAGCGGGAGGTTTCAATGAG. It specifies CASSFLAGGFNE. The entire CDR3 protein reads CASSFLAGGFNEQFF. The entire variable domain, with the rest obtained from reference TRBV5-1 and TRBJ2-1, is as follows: KAGVTQTPRYLIKTRGQQVTLSCSPISGHRSVSWYQQTPGQGLQFLFEYFSETQRNKGNFPGRFSGRQFSNSRSEMNVSTLELGDSALYLCASSFLAGGFNEQFFGPGTRLTVL.

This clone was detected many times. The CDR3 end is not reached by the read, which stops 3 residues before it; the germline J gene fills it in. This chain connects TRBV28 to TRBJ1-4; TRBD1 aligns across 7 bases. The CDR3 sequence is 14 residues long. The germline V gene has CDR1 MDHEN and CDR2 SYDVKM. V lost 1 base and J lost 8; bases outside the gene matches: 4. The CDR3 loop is CASSLSAGGEKLFF. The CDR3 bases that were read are TGTGCCAGCAGTTTATCGGCAGGGGGGGAAAAA.

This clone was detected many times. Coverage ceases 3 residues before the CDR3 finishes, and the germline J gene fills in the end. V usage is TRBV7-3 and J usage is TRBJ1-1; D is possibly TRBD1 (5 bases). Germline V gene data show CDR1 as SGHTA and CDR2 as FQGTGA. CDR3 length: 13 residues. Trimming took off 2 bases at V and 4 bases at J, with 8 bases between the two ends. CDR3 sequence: CASSLGGGTEAFF. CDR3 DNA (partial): TGTGCCAGCAGCTTAGGGGGGGGCACTGAA.

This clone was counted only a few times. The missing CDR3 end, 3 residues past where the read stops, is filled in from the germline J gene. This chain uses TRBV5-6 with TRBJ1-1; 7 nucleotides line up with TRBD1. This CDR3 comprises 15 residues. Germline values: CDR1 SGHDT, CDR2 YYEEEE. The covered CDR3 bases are TGTGCCAGCAGTTACCGAGACGCAGGGGGAGATACT. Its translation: CASSYRDAGGDT. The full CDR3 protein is CASSYRDAGGDTAFF.

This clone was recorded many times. CDR3 in amino acids: CASSLFQGYEQYF. CDR3 bases read: TGTGCCAGCAGTTTGTTTCAGGGCTACGAG. The chain joins TRBV28 to TRBJ2-7; possible D gene TRBD1, 5 bases. The CDR3 end is not reached by the read, which stops 3 residues before it; the germline J gene fills it in. CDR1 is MDHEN, CDR2 SYDVKM, per germline. V lost 3 bases, J lost 3 bases, and 9 bases lay in between. This CDR3 comprises 13 residues. Filled out from reference TRBV28 and TRBJ2-7, the complete variable domain reads DVKVTQSSRYLVKRTGEKVFLECVQDMDHENMFWYRQDPGLGLRLIYFSYDVKMKEKGDIPEGYSVSREKKERFSLILESASTNQTSMYLCASSLFQGYEQYFGPGTRLTVT.

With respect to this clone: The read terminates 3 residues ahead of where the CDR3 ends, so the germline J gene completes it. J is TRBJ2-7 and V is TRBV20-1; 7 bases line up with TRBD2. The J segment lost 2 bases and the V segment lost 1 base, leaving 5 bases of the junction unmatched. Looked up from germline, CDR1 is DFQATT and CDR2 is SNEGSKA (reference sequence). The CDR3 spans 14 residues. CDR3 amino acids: CSARAGTNTYEQYF. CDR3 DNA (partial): TGCAGTGCTAGAGCCGGGACTAATACCTACGAG.

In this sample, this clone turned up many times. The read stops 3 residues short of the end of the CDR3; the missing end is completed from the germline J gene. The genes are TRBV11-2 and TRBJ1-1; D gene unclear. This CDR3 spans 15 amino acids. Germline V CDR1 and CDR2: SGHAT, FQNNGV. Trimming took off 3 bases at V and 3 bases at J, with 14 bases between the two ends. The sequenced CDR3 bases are TGTGCCAGCAGCTTTGGGCAGTTTCACGACACTGAA. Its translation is CASSFGQFHDTE. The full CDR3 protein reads CASSFGQFHDTEAFF.

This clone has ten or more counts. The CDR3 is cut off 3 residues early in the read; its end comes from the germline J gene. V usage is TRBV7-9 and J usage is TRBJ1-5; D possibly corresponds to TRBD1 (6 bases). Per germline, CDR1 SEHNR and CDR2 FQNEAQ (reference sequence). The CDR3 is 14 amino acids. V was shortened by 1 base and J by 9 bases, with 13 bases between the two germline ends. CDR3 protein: CASSLGVATGPQHF. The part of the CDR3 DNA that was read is TGTGCCAGCAGCTTAGGCGTGGCGACAGGGCCC.

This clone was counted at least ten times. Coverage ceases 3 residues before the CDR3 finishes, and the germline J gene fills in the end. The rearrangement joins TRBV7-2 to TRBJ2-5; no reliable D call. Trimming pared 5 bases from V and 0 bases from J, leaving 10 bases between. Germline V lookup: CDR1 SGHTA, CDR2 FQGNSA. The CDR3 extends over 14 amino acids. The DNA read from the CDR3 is TGTGCCAGCAGCCCTTTAGCAGACCAAGAGACC. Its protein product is CASSPLADQET. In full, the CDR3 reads CASSPLADQETQYF.

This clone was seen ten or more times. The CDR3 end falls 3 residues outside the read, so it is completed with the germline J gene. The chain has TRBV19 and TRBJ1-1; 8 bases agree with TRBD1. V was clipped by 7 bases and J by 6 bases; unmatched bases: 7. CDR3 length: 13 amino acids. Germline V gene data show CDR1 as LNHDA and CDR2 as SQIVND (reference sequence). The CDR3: CASIPGQGAEAFF. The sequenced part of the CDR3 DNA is TGTGCCAGTATTCCCGGACAGGGCGCTGAA.

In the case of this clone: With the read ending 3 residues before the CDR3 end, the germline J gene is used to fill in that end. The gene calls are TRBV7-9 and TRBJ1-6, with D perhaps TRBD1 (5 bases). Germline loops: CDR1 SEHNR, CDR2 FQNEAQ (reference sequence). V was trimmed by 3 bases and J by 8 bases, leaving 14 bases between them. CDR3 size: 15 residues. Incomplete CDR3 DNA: TGTGCCAGCAGCTTCGACAGCGGGGACTATTCACCC. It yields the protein CASSFDSGDYSP. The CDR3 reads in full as CASSFDSGDYSPLHF.

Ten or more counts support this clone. The covered CDR3 bases are TGTGCCATCAGTGTAGCGGGAGCTAGCACAGATACG. Protein: CAISVAGASTDT. The CDR3 in full is CAISVAGASTDTQYF. The chain has TRBV10-3 and TRBJ2-3; 9 bases match TRBD2. From the germline J gene comes the end of the CDR3, since the read stops 3 residues before it. J was trimmed by 0 bases and V by 4 bases; bases with no gene match: 2. Germline assignment: CDR1 ENHRY and CDR2 SYGVKD. The CDR3 consists of 15 residues.

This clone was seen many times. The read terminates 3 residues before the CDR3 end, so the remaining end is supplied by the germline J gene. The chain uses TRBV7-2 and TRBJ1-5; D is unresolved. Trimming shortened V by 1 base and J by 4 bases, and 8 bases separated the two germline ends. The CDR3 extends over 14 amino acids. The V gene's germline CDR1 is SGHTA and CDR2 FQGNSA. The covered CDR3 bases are TGTGCCAGCAGCTTAGGGCGGATGAATCAGCCC. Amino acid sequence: CASSLGRMNQP. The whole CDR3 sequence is CASSLGRMNQPQHF.

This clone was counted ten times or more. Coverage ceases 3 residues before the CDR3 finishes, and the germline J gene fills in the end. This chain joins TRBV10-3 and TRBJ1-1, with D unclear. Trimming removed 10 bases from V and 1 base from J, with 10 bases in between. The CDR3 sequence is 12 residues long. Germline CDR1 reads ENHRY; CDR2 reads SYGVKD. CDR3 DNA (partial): TGTGCCACCTCACGACAGAACACTGAA. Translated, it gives CATSRQNTE. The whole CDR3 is CATSRQNTEAFF.

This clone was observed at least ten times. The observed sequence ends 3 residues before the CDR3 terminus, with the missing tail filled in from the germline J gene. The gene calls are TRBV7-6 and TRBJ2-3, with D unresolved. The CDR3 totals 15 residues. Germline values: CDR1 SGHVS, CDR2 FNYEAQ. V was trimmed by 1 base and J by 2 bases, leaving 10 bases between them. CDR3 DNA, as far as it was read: TGTGCCAGCAGCTTAGTTGGCAGATACACAGATACG. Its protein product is CASSLVGRYTDT. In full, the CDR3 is CASSLVGRYTDTQYF.